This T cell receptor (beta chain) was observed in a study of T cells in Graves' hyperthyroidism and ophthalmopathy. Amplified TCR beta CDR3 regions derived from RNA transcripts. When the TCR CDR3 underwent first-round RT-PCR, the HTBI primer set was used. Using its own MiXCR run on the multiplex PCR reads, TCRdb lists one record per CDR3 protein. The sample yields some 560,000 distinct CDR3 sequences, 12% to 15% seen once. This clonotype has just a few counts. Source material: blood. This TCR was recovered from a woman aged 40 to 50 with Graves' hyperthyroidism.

CDR3 in amino acids: CASSYSSVIGNQPQHF. In nucleotides, the CDR3 is TGTGCCAGCAGTTACTCGTCGGTCATTGGCAATCAGCCCCAGCATTTT. The chain combines TRBV6-2 or TRBV6-3 with TRBJ1-5; D uncertain. The CDR3 is made up of 16 amino acids. The V end was cut by 0 bases, the J end by 2 bases, with 11 bases between. CDR1 is MNHEY, CDR2 SVGEGT, per germline.